This T cell receptor (beta chain) is drawn from a study of PD-1 blockade in classical Hodgkin lymphoma. Overall study: On a schedule of every 2 weeks, patients received nivolumab 3 mg/kg intravenously. Overall study findings and caveats: In CD4+ cells, TCR diversity went up significantly by C4D1, but in CD8+ cells it did not. Reasons behind the repertoire differences stay unclear, perhaps disease activity or earlier therapy. Exclusion was the outcome for patients who began nivolumab under 1 year after ASCT.

Using immunoSEQ multiplex PCR, the repertoire was profiled, and TCRdb retains in-frame clones only, with some absent. The table shows approximately 98,000 clones, with nearly 90% occurring only once. Germline CDR1 is SGHNT and CDR2 is YYREEE (reference sequence). The CDR3 is 14 residues long. V lost 0 bases and J 0 bases, leaving 6 bases between the germline ends. A note on this clone: Its antigen is unknown.

Brentuximab vedotin exposure varied, and every patient relapsed after autologous stem cell transplantation. Sequenced material: peripheral blood mononuclear cells (PBMCs), taken before the second cycle of nivolumab. The J gene is TRBJ1-1, the V gene TRBV5-4; D may be TRBD1 (5 bases). This TCR derives from a human donor with classical Hodgkin lymphoma. DNA of the CDR3: TGTGCCAGCAGCTTGGGACAGATGAACACTGAAGCTTTCTTT. Translated, it gives CASSLGQMNTEAFF.